A single sample is the source of the 2 T cell receptor beta chains below, sequenced in a study of CXCR3-negative and CXCR3-positive naive CD8 T cells. Preparation of TRB cDNA libraries relied on 5' RACE carrying UMI labels. TCRdb derives one entry per CDR3 protein from the 5' RACE reads, leaving out DNA. Its clone listing holds tens of thousands of distinct CDR3 sequences. Material for sequencing was naive CXCR3- CD8+ T cells from blood. The subset here: CD45RO-CCR7+CD27+CD95- naive CD8+ T cells lacking CXCR3 (TNR3-). The receptor set was obtained from a human donor in good health. Some clones in this sample may be carry-over from other donors' samples.

The rearrangement joins TRBV4-3 to TRBJ1-5; there is no DNA to check the TCRdb D call of TRBD1. The germline V gene has CDR1 LGHNA and CDR2 YSLEER. This CDR3 spans 16 amino acids. The CDR3 spells CASSPSPGQGVQPQHF.

The chain carries TRBV29-1 and TRBJ2-5; TCRdb's D call, TRBD1, is unchecked because there is no DNA. Per germline, CDR1 SQVTM and CDR2 ANQGSEA. The CDR3 covers 14 residues. The CDR3 spells CSVEEQGAQETQYF.